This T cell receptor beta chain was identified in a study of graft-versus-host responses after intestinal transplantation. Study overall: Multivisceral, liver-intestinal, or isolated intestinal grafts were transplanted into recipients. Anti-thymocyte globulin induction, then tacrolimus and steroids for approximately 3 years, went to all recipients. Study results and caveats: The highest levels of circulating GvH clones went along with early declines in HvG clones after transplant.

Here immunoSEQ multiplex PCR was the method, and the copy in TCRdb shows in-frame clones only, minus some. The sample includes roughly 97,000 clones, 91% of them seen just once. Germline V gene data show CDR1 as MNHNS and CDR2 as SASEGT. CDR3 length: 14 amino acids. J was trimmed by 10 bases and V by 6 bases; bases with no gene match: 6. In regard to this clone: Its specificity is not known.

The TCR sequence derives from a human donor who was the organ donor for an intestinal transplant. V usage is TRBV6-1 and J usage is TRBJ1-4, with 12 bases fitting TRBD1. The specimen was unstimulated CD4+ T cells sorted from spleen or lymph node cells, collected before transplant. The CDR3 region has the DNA TGTGCCAGCAGGCCGGGACAGGGGGCTGCAAAACTGTTTTTT. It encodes CASRPGQGAAKLFF.